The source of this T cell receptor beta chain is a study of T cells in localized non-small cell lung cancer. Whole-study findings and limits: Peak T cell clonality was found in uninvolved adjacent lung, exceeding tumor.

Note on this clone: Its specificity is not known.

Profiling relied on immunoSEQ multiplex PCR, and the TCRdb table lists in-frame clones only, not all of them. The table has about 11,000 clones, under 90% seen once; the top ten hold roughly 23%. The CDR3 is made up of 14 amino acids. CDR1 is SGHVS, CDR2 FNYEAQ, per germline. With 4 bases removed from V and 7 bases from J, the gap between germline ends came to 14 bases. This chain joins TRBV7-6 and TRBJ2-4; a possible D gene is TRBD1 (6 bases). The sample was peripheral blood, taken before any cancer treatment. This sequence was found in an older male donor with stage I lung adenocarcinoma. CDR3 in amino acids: CASSSSDQGNIQYF. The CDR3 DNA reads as TGTGCCAGCAGCTCCTCAGATCAGGGGAACATTCAGTACTTC.